Listed below are T cell receptor beta chains from one sample, sequenced in a study of post-analysis software for immune sequencing data. TCRdb independently ran MiXCR on the PCR reads; one entry per CDR3 protein. The table includes about 820,000 distinct CDR3 sequences, roughly 58% detected once. Sequenced: blood. Receptors originate from a girl aged 5-17 years with multiple sclerosis. Each CDR3 is given with its conserved first and last residue. Fields, in order: V gene, clone size, J gene, D gene, CDR3 DNA, CDR3 protein. The D gene is left open where the match is weak. Expanded clones are given a class, and other clones once, few, many or no size at all.

>TRBV7-2|NA|TRBJ2-3|NA
TGTGCCAGCAGCCCCCATCCTCCTCCGGATACGCAGTATTTT
CASSPHPPPDTQYF
>TRBV30|once|TRBJ2-7|TRBD2
TGTGCCTGGAGTGCCGGGGGGGGACCCTACGAGCAGTACTTC
CAWSAGGGPYEQYF
>TRBV11-1|NA|TRBJ2-1|TRBD2
TGTGCCAGCAGCTTAATGAGGCCGACTAGCGGGAGTGTCTACAATGGGCAGTTCTTC
CASSLMRPTSGSVYNGQFF
>TRBV15|NA|TRBJ2-7|TRBD1
TGTGCCACCAGCGAGATGGACAGGGACGCTGGCGAGCAGTACTTC
CATSEMDRDAGEQYF
>TRBV12-3/TRBV12-4|NA|TRBJ1-2|NA
TGTGCCAGCAGTTTTCCGCTCTATGGCTACACCTTC
CASSFPLYGYTF
>TRBV20-1|NA|TRBJ2-5|NA
TGCAGTGCTAGAACCCCCAGGGGCTCGGTCCAAGAGACCCAGTACTTC
CSARTPRGSVQETQYF
>TRBV3-1|NA|TRBJ2-7|NA
TGTGCCAGCAGCCGAGGCGGGACCACCTACGAGCAGTACTTC
CASSRGGTTYEQYF
>TRBV2|NA|TRBJ2-3|TRBD1
TGTGCCAGCAGAGCCGGGACAGGGGGCATAGATACGCAGTATTTT
CASRAGTGGIDTQYF
>TRBV14|NA|TRBJ1-4|NA
TGTGCCAGCAGCCTTAGTCCGGACGGAAAACTGTTTTTT
CASSLSPDGKLFF
>TRBV13|NA|TRBJ2-7|TRBD1
TGTGCCAGCAGCTTAGAGGGCAGGGGGATGTACTTC
CASSLEGRGMYF
>TRBV7-9|NA|TRBJ2-5|NA
TGTGCCAGCAGCTTACATCAGGGCCAGGAGACCCAGTACTTC
CASSLHQGQETQYF
>TRBV5-1|NA|TRBJ2-5|TRBD2
TGCGCCAGCAGCCCCAAGACTAGCGGGGTACCCCACGGGGAGACCCAGTACTTC
CASSPKTSGVPHGETQYF
>TRBV7-2|NA|TRBJ2-2|NA
TGTGCCAGCAGCTTTGGTGGGAGCCACGGGGAGCTGTTTTTT
CASSFGGSHGELFF
>TRBV5-5|NA|TRBJ2-1|TRBD2
TGTGCCAGCAGCTTAGTTGGGCGGGAGGGCCTGTCGTCCTACAATGAGCAGTTCTTC
CASSLVGREGLSSYNEQFF
>TRBV29-1|NA|TRBJ1-2|NA
TGCAGCGTTGCCGGTCAGGGATATGGCTACACCTTC
CSVAGQGYGYTF
>TRBV20-1|few|TRBJ1-1|NA
TGCAGTGCTAGAGGGGGCAGGGCGAGCCGGAACACTGAAGCTTTCTTT
CSARGGRASRNTEAFF
>TRBV29-1|NA|TRBJ1-1|NA
TGCAGCGGAATTCGGAGGACGGGCACTGGAGCTTTCTTT
CSGIRRTGTGAFF
>TRBV15|NA|TRBJ2-7|NA
TGTGCCACCAGCAGAGATATCGGGTCCGCCGAGCAGTACTTC
CATSRDIGSAEQYF
>TRBV5-1|NA|TRBJ2-1|TRBD1
TGCGCCAGCAGCTTGGGAGGGACAGGGGGCGGTGAGCAGTTCTTC
CASSLGGTGGGEQFF
>TRBV10-3|NA|TRBJ2-1|TRBD1
TGTGCCATCAGTGGGGACAGGGCCCTCTACAATGAGCAGTTCTTC
CAISGDRALYNEQFF
>TRBV6-5|NA|TRBJ2-5|NA
TGTGCCAGCAGTGACACCCCTAAACAACAGGGAGAGCAGTACTTC
CASSDTPKQQGEQYF
>TRBV10-3|NA|TRBJ2-3|TRBD2
TGTGCCACTAGCGGGCTGAACACAGATACGCAGTATTTT
CATSGLNTDTQYF
>TRBV4-1|NA|TRBJ2-7|NA
TGCGCCAGCAGCCAAGTTGCGGACTTTCCCACCTACGAGCAGTACTTC
CASSQVADFPTYEQYF
>TRBV7-3|NA|TRBJ2-3|TRBD2
TGTGCCAGCAGCTCCCAGAGCGGGGGGTTGACGCAGTATTTT
CASSSQSGGLTQYF
>TRBV4-2|NA|TRBJ2-7|NA
TGTGCCAGCAGCCCTACCCCCTCCATTAATCAGTACTTC
CASSPTPSINQYF
>TRBV5-1|few|TRBJ2-5|TRBD2
TGCGCCAGCAGCATAGACCGACTAGCGGAAGAGACCCAGTACTTC
CASSIDRLAEETQYF
>TRBV7-2|NA|TRBJ1-2|TRBD1
TGTGCCAGCAGCCACTACCGGGACAGGGGTGGCTACACCTTC
CASSHYRDRGGYTF
>TRBV7-6|NA|TRBJ2-3|TRBD2
TGTGCCAGCAGCGGACTAGCGGGAGAAGGCACGCAGTATTTT
CASSGLAGEGTQYF
>TRBV25-1|few|TRBJ2-7|TRBD1
TGTGCCAGCACGGCAGGGGGCTACTACGAGCAGTACTTC
CASTAGGYYEQYF
>TRBV7-9|NA|TRBJ1-5|NA
TGTGCCAGCAGCTTATACGCAGGGTCGAATCAGCCCCAGCATTTT
CASSLYAGSNQPQHF
>TRBV6-5|few|TRBJ1-1|NA
TGTGCCAGCAGTTACAGGACAAAGAACACTGAAGCTTTCTTT
CASSYRTKNTEAFF
>TRBV20-1|few|TRBJ2-3|TRBD2
TGCAGTGCTACCCCGATCGGTCTGCTAGCGGCGAGGAGCACAGATACGCAGTATTTT
CSATPIGLLAARSTDTQYF
>TRBV7-8|NA|TRBJ1-6|NA
TGTGCCAGCAGCCCCGCCAGGGTTTTCGCTTCACCCCTCCACTTT
CASSPARVFASPLHF
>TRBV6-1|few|TRBJ2-7|NA
TGTGCCAGCAAAACACGCTCCTACGAGCAGTACTTC
CASKTRSYEQYF
>TRBV27|NA|TRBJ2-7|NA
TGTGCCAGCAGTTTCCGACGCCACTATGATTCTGCCTACGAGCAGTACTTC
CASSFRRHYDSAYEQYF
>TRBV15|NA|TRBJ2-4|TRBD1
TGTGCCACCAGCAGAGAACCGGGACAGGGCGAAAACATTCAGTACTTC
CATSREPGQGENIQYF
>TRBV7-9|NA|TRBJ2-7|TRBD1
TGTGCCAGCAGCGATGACAGGGCTTACGAGCAGTACTTC
CASSDDRAYEQYF
>TRBV18|few|TRBJ2-2|NA
TGTGCCAGCTCACCACCGAACACCGGGGAGCTGTTTTTT
CASSPPNTGELFF
>TRBV7-6|NA|TRBJ2-1|TRBD1
TGTGCCAGCAGCCCCGGCCCCACAGGGGTGTTGAATGAGCAGTTCTTC
CASSPGPTGVLNEQFF
>TRBV7-9|few|TRBJ2-7|TRBD1
TGTGCCAGCAGCTTCCGGGACAGACCCTACGAGCAGTACTTC
CASSFRDRPYEQYF
>TRBV12-3/TRBV12-4|few|TRBJ1-1|NA
TGTGCCAGCAGTTTAGCGCACAGTTCGAACACTGAAGCTTTCTTT
CASSLAHSSNTEAFF
>TRBV20-1|NA|TRBJ2-7|NA
TGCAGTGCCCACGGGGGCAGGGTCTACGAGCAGTACTTC
CSAHGGRVYEQYF
>TRBV7-3|NA|TRBJ2-1|TRBD2
TGTGCCAGCAGCTCGACGACCGGACTAGCCGGGGGTGAGCAGTTCTTC
CASSSTTGLAGGEQFF
>TRBV2|NA|TRBJ2-7|TRBD2
TGTGCCAGCAGTGAAGCGATCCTCGCGGGAGGCCTTCCATCCTACGAGCAGTACTTC
CASSEAILAGGLPSYEQYF
>TRBV9|NA|TRBJ2-5|NA
TGTGCCAGCAGCGCAGAAAATGAGCAGTACTTC
CASSAENEQYF
>TRBV12-3/TRBV12-4|NA|TRBJ2-4|TRBD1
TGTGCCAGCAGTTTCGGACAGGGGATGAGTGAGCAGTACTTC
CASSFGQGMSEQYF
>TRBV5-1|NA|TRBJ2-3|TRBD2
TGCGCCAGCAGCTCGAGACCAGCGGGGGGGCCATCAGATACGCAGTATTTT
CASSSRPAGGPSDTQYF
>TRBV20-1|NA|TRBJ2-7|TRBD2
TGCAGTGCTAGAGATGCCCAGCGGGGGGGATTCTACGAGCAGTACTTC
CSARDAQRGGFYEQYF